This T cell receptor (beta chain) was found in a study of blood T cells in healthy people across ages. Study-level points and caveats: Whereas aged donors had fewer naive CD4+ cells, long-lived donors had more of them and higher diversity.

Remarks on this clonotype: Antigen unknown.

With a J-beta primer mix and a sample-barcoded 5' primer, a second PCR ran roughly 6 to 11 cycles. TCRdb reprocessed the 5' RACE reads via MiXCR and lists one record per CDR3 protein. The sample gives about 830,000 distinct CDR3 sequences, roughly 60% of which show up once; over 20% is in the top ten. V dropped 6 bases and J dropped 3; count of bases not matched to a gene: 4. There are 14 residues in the CDR3. Germline V gene lookup returns CDR1 MNHEY and CDR2 SVGAGI. The TCR was taken from a man aged 25 to 40 in good health. The chain recombines TRBV6-5 with TRBJ1-5; TRBD1 agrees at 8 bases. Sequences were obtained from blood. CDR3 sequence (DNA): TGTGCCAGCAGACCGGACAGGGCCAATCAGCCCCAGCATTTT. Its translation: CASRPDRANQPQHF.